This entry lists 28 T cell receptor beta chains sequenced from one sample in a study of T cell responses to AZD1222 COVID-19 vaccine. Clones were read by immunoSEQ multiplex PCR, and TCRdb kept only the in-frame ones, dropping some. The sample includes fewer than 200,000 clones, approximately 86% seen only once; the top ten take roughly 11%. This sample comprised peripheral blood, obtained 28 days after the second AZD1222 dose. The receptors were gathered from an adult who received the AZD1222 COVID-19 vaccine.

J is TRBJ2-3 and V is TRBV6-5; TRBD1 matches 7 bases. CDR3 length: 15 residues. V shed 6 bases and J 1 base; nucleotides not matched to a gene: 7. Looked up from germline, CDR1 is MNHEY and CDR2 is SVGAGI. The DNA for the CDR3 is TGTGCCAGCAGCGATACTGGGACAGGCACAGATACGCAGTATTTT. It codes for CASSDTGTGTDTQYF.

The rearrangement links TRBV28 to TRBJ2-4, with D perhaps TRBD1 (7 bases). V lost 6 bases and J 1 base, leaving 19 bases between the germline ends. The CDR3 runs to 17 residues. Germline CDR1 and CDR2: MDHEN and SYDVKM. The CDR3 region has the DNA TGTGCCAGCAGGGACCCAGGGGGGCCAGGGGCCAAAAACATTCAGTACTTC. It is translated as CASRDPGGPGAKNIQYF.

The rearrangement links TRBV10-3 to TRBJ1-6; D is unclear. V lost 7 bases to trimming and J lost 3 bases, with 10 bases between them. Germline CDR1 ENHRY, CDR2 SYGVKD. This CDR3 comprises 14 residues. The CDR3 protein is CAIKAAIYNSPLHF. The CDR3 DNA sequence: TGTGCCATCAAGGCCGCCATCTATAATTCACCCCTCCACTTT.

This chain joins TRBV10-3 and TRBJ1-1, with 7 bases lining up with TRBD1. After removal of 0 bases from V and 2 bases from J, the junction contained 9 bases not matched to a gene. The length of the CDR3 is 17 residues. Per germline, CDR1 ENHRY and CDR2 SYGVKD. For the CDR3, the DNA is TGTGCCATCAGTGAGTCTCCGGACAGGCGGTACAACACTGAAGCTTTCTTT. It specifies CAISESPDRRYNTEAFF.

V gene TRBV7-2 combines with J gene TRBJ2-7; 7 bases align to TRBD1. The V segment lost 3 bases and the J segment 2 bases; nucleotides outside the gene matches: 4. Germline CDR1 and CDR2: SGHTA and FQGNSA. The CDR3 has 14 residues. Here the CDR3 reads CASSFRQGAYEQYF. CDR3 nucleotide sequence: TGTGCCAGCAGCTTCCGACAGGGAGCCTACGAGCAGTACTTC.

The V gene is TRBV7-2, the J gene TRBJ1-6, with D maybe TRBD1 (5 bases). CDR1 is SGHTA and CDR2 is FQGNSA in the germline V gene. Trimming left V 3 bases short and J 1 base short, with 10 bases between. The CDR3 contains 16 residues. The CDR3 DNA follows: TGTGCCAGCAGCTTTGACAGATCGTCCTATAATTCACCCCTCCACTTT. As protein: CASSFDRSSYNSPLHF.

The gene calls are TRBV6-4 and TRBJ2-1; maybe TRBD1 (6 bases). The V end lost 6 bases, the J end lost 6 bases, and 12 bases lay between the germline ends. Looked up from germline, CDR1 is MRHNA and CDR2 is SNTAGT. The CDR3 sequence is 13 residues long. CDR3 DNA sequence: TGTGCCAGCAGCCCAACAGGGAGCAATGAGCAGTTCTTC. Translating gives CASSPTGSNEQFF.

The CDR3 DNA follows: TGCGCCAGCAGCCAAGATATGGCGGGGGGGCTGAAAGATGAGCAGTTCTTC. Translated, it gives CASSQDMAGGLKDEQFF. This chain joins TRBV4-3 and TRBJ2-1, with 9 bases matching TRBD2. CDR1 and CDR2 from the germline V gene are LGHNA and YSLEER. V lost 0 bases and J lost 8; bases outside the gene matches: 11. This CDR3 spans 17 amino acids.

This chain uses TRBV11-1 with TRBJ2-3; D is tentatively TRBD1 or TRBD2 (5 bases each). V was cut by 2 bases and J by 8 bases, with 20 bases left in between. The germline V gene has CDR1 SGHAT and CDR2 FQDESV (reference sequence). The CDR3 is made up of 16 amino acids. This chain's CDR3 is CASSLRYGTPNVTQYF. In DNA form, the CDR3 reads TGTGCCAGCAGCTTAAGATACGGGACCCCTAATGTTACGCAGTATTTT.

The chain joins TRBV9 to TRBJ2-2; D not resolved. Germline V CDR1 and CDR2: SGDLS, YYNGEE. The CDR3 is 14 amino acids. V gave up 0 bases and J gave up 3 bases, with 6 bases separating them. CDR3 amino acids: CASSVEMYTGELFF. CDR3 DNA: TGTGCCAGCAGCGTAGAAATGTACACCGGGGAGCTGTTTTTT. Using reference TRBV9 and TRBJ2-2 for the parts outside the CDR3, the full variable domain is DSGVTQTPKHLITATGQRVTLRCSPRSGDLSVYWYQQSLDQGLQFLIQYYNGEERAKGNILERFSAQQFPDLHSELNLSSLELGDSALYFCASSVEMYTGELFFGEGSRLTVL.

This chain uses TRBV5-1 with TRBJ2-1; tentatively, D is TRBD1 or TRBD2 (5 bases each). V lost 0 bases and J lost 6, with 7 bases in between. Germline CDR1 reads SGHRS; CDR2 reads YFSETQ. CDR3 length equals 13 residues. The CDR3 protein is CASSLERGNEQFF. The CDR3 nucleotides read TGCGCCAGCAGCTTGGAGAGGGGCAATGAGCAGTTCTTC.

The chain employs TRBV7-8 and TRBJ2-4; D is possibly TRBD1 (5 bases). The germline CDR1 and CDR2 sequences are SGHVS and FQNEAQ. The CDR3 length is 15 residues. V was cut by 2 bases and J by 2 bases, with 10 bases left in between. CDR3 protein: CASSLQGISKNIQYF. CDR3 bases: TGTGCCAGCAGCTTACAGGGTATATCCAAAAACATTCAGTACTTC.

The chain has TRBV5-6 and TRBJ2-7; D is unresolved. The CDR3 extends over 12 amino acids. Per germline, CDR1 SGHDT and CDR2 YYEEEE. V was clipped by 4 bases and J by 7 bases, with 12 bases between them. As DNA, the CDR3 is TGTGCCAGCAGCGTCGGGTCTGGAGAGCAGTACTTC. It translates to CASSVGSGEQYF.

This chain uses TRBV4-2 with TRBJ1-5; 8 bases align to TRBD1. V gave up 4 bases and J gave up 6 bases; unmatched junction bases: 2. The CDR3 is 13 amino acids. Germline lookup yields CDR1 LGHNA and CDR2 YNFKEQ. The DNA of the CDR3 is TGTGCCAGCAGCCCACAGGGGGGTCAGCCCCAGCATTTT. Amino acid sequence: CASSPQGGQPQHF.

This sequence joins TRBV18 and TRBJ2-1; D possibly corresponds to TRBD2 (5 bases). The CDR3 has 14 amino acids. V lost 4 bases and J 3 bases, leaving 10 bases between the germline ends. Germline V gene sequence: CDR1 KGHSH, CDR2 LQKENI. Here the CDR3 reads CASSLGLLYNEQFF. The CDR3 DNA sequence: TGTGCCAGCTCACTAGGACTGCTCTACAATGAGCAGTTCTTC.

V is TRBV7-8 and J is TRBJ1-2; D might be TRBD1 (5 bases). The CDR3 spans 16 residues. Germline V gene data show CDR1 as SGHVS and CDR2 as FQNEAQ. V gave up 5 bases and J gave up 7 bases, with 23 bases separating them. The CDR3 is CASSPRGDPSDGGYTF. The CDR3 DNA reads TGTGCCAGCAGCCCCCGGGGGGACCCATCGGACGGTGGCTACACCTTC.

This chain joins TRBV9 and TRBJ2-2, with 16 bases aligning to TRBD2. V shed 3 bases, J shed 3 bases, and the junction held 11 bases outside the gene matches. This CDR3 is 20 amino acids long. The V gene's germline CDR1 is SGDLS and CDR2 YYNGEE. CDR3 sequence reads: CASSAILGLAGGLDTGELFF. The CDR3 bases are TGTGCCAGCAGCGCCATCCTGGGACTAGCGGGGGGGCTGGACACCGGGGAGCTGTTTTTT.

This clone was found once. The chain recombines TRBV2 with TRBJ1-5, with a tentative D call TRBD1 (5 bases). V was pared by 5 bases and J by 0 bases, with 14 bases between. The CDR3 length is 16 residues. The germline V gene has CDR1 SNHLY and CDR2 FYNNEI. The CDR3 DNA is TGTGCCAGCAGTCGGGACGGATCGCTTAGCAATCAGCCCCAGCATTTT. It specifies CASSRDGSLSNQPQHF.

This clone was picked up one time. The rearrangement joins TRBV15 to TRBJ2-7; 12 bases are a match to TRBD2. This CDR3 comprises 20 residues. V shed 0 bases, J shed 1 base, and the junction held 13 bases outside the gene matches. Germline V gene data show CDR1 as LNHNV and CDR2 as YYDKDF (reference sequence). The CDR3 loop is CATSRDRGLAGYSESYEQYF. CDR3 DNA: TGTGCCACCAGCAGAGATCGAGGACTAGCGGGGTACTCAGAGTCCTACGAGCAGTACTTC.

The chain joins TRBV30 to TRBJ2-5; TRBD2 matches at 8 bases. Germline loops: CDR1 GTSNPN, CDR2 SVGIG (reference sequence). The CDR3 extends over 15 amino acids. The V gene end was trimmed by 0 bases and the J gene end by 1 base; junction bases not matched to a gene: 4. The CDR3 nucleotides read TGTGCCTGGAGTGTACGAACTAGCGGCCAAGAGACCCAGTACTTC. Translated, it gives CAWSVRTSGQETQYF.

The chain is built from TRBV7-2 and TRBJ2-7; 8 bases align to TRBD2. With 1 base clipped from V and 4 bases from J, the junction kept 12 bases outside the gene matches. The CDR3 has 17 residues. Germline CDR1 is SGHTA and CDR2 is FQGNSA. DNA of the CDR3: TGTGCCAGCAGCTTAGAGGTAGCGGGAAATATATTTTACGAGCAGTACTTC. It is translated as CASSLEVAGNIFYEQYF. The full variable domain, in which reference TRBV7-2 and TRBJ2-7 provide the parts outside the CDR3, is GAGVSQSPSNKVTEKGKDVELRCDPISGHTALYWYRQSLGQGLEFLIYFQGNSAPDKSGLPSDRFSAERTGGSVSTLTIQRTQQEDSAVYLCASSLEVAGNIFYEQYFGPGTRLTVT.

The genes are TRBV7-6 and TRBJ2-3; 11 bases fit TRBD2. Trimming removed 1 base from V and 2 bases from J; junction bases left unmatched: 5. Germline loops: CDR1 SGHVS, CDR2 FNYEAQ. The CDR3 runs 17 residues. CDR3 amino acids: CASSLGASGGFTDTQYF. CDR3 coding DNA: TGTGCCAGCAGCTTAGGTGCTAGCGGGGGGTTCACAGATACGCAGTATTTT.

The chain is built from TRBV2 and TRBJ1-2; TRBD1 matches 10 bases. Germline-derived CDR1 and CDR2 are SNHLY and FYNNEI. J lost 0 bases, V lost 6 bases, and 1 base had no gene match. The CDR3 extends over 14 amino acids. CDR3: CASRGTGANYGYTF. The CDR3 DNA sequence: TGTGCCAGCAGGGGGACAGGGGCTAACTATGGCTACACCTTC.

DNA for the CDR3: TGTGCCAGCGGGGGACAGCCCAATCAGCCCCAGCATTTT. Its protein is CASGGQPNQPQHF. The chain joins TRBV7-2 to TRBJ1-5; TRBD1 matches at 7 bases. In germline, CDR1 is SGHTA, CDR2 FQGNSA. The junction had 4 bases not matched to a gene; V was cut back by 8 bases and J by 3 bases. This CDR3 contains 13 residues.

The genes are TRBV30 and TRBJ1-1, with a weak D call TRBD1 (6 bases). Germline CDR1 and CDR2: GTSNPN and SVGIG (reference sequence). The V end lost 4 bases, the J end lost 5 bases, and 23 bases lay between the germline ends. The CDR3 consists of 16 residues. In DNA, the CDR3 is TGTGCCTGGACCATACCCCACAGGGCAAGTAAGACTGAAGCTTTCTTT. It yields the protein CAWTIPHRASKTEAFF.

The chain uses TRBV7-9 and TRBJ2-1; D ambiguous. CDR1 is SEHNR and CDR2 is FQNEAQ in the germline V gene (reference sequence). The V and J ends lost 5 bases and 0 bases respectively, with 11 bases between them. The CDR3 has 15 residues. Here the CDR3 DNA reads TGTGCCAGCAGCCCAGCCCGTAGCTCCTACAATGAGCAGTTCTTC. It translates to CASSPARSSYNEQFF. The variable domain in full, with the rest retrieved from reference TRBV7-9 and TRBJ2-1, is DTGVSQNPRHKITKRGQNVTFRCDPISEHNRLYWYRQTLGQGPEFLTYFQNEAQLEKSRLLSDRFSAERPKGSFSTLEIQRTEQGDSAMYLCASSPARSSYNEQFFGPGTRLTVL.

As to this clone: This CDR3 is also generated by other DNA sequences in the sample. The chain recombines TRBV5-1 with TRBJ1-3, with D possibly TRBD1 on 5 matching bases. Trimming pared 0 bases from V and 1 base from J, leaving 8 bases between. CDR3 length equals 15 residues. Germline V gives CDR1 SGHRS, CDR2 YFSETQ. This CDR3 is CASSLAGGSGNTIYF. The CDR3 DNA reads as TGCGCCAGCAGCTTGGCCGGGGGTTCTGGAAACACCATATATTTT.

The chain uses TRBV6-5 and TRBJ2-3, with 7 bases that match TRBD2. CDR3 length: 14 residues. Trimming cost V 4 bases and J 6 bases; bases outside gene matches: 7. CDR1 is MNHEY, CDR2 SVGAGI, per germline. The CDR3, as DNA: TGTGCCAGCAGTTCGTCGACTAGCCCTGATACGCAGTATTTT. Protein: CASSSSTSPDTQYF.